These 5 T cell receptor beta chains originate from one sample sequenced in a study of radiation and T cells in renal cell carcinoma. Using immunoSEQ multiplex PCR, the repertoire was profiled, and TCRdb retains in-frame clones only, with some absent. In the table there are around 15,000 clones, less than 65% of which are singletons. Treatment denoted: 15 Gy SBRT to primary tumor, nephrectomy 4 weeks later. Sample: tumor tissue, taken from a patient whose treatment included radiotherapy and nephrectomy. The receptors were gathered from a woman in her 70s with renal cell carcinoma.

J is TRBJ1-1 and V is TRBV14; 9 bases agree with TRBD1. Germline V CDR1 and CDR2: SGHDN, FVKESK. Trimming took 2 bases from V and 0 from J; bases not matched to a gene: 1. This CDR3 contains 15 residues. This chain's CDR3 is CASSQTGGMNTEAFF. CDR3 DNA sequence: TGTGCCAGCAGCCAAACAGGGGGCATGAACACTGAAGCTTTCTTT.

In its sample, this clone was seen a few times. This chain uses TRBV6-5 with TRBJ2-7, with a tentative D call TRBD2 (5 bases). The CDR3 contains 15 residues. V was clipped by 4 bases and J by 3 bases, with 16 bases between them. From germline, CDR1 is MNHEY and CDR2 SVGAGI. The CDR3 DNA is TGTGCCAGCAGTTTAGATAGCCTAGCTTTCTACGAGCAGTACTTC. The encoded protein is CASSLDSLAFYEQYF.

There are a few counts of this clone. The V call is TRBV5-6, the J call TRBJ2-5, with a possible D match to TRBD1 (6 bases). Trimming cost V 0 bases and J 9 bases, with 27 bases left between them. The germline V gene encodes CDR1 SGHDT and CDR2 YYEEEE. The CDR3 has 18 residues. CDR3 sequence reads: CASSLGALLRNKKGAQYF. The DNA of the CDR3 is TGTGCCAGCAGCTTGGGAGCTCTACTGCGGAATAAAAAGGGGGCCCAGTACTTC.

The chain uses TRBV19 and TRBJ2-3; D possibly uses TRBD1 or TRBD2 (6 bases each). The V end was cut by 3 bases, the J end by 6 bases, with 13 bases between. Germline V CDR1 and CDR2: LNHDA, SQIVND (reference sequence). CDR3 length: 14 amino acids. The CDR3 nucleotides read TGTGCCAGTAGTATTGTCGGGGGCGGTGATACGCAGTATTTT. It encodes CASSIVGGGDTQYF.

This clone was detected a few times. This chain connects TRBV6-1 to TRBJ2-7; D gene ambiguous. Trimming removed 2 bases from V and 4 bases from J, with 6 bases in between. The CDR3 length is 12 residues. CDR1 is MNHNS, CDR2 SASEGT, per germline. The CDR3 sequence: CASSELQYEQYF. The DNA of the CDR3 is TGTGCCAGCAGTGAACTACAGTACGAGCAGTACTTC.